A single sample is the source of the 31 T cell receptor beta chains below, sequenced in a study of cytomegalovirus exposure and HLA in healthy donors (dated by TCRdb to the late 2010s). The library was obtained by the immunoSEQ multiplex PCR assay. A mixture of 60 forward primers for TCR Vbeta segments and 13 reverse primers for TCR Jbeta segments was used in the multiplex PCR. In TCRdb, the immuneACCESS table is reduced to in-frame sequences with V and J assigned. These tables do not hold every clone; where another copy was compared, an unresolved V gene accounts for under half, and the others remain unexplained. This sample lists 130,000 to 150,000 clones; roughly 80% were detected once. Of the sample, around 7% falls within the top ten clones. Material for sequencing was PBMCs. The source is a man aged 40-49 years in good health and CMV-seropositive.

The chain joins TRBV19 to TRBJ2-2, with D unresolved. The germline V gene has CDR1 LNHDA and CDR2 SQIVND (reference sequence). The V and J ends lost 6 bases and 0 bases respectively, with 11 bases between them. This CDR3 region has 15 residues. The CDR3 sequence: CASSSQSPNTGELFF. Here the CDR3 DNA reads TGTGCCAGTAGCTCCCAGTCACCGAACACCGGGGAGCTGTTTTTT.

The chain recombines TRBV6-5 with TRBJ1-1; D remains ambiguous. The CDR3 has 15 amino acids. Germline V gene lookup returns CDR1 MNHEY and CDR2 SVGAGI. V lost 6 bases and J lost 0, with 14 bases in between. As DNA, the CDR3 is TGTGCCAGCAGCCACCTCGGGAGAGTGAACACTGAAGCTTTCTTT. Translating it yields CASSHLGRVNTEAFF.

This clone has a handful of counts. CDR3 protein: CASSLYQYNEQFF. The CDR3 region has the DNA TGTGCCAGCAGTTTATACCAGTACAATGAGCAGTTCTTC. This chain connects TRBV27 to TRBJ2-1; unclear D gene. Germline CDR1 MNHEY, CDR2 SMNVEV (reference sequence). V shed 1 base and J shed 4 bases, with 5 bases lying between them. The CDR3 has 13 amino acids.

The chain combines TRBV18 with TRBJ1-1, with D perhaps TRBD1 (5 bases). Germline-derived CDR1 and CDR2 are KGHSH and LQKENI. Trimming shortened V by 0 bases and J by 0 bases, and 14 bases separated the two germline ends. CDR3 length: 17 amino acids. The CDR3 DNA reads TGTGCCAGCTCACCACCGGGCAGGGCAAACATGAACACTGAAGCTTTCTTT. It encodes CASSPPGRANMNTEAFF.

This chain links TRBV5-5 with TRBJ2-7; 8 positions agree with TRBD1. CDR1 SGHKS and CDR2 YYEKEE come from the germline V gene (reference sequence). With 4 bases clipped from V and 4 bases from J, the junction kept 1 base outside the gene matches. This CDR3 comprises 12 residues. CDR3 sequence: CASSRQGYEQYF. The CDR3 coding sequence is TGTGCCAGCAGCCGACAGGGGTACGAGCAGTACTTC.

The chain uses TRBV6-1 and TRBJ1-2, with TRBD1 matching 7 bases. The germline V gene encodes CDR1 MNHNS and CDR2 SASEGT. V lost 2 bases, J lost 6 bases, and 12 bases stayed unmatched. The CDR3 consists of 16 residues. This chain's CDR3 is CASSEKVRDSINGYTF. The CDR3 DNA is TGTGCCAGCAGTGAAAAGGTTAGGGACAGCATCAATGGCTACACCTTC.

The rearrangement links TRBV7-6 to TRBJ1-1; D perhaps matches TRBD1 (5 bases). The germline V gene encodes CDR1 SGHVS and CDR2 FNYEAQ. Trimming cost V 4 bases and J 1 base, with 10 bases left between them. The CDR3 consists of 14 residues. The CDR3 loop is CASSSSTANTEAFF. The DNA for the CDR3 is TGTGCCAGCAGCTCTTCGACAGCGAACACTGAAGCTTTCTTT.

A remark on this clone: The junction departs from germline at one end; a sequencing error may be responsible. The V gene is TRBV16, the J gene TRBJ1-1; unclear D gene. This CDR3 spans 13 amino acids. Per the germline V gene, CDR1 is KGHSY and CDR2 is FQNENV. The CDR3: CVSSQSGGTEAFF. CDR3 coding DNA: TGTGTCAGCAGCCAAAGTGGAGGGACTGAAGCTTTCTTT.

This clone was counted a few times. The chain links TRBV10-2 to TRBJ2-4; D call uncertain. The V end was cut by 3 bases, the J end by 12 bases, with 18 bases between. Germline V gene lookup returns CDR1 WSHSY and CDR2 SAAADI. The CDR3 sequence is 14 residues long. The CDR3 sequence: CASSDPVMPQHQYF. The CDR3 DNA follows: TGCGCCAGCAGTGATCCCGTTATGCCCCAACATCAGTACTTC.

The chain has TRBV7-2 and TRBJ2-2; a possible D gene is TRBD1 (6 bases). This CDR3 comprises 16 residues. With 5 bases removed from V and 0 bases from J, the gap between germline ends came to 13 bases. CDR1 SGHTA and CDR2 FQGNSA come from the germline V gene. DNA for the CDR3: TGTGCCAGCAGCCGTATAGGGACAACGAACACCGGGGAGCTGTTTTTT. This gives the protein CASSRIGTTNTGELFF.

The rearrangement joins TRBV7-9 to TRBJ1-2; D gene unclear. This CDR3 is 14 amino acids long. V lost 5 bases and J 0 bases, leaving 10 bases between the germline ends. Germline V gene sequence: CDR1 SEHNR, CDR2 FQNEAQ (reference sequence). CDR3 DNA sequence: TGTGCCAGCAGCGGGCCAAATTCTAACTATGGCTACACCTTC. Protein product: CASSGPNSNYGYTF.

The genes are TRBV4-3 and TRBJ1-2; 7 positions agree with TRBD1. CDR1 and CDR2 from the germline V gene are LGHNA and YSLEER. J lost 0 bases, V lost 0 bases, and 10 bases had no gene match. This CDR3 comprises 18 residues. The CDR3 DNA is TGCGCCAGCAGCCAAGAAATGGGACAGACAATCGCTAACTATGGCTACACCTTC. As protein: CASSQEMGQTIANYGYTF.

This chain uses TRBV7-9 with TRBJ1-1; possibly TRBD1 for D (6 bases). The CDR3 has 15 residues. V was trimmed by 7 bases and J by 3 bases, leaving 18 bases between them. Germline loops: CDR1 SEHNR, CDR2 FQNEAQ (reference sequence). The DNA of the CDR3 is TGTGCCAGCAACCTACAGGGATATGAGGACACTGAAGCTTTCTTT. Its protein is CASNLQGYEDTEAFF.

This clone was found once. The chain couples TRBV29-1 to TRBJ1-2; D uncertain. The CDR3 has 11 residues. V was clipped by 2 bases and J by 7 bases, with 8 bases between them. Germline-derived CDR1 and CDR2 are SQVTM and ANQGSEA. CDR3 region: CSVEIRVGYTF. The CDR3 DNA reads TGCAGCGTTGAAATACGAGTTGGCTACACCTTC. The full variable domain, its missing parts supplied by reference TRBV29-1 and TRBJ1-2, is SAVISQKPSRDICQRGTSLTIQCQVDSQVTMMFWYRQQPGQSLTLIATANQGSEATYESGFVIDKFPISRPNLTFSTLTVSNMSPEDSSIYLCSVEIRVGYTFGSGTRLTVV.

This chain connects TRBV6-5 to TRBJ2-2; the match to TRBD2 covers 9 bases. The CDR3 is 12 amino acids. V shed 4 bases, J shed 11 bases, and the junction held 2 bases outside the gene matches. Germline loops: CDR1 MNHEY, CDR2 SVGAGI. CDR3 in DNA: TGTGCCAGCAGTTCCGGGACTAGCGAGCTGTTTTTT. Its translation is CASSSGTSELFF.

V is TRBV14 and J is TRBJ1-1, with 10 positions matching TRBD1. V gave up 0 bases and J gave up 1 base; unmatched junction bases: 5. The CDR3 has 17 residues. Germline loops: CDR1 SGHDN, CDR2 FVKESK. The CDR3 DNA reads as TGTGCCAGCAGCCAAGATCTGGGACAGGGGACGAACACTGAAGCTTTCTTT. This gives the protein CASSQDLGQGTNTEAFF.

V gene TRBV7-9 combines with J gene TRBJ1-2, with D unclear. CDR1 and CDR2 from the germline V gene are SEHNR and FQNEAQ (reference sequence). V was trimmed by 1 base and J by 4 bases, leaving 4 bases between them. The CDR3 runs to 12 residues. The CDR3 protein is CASSLVSYGYTF. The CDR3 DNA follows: TGTGCCAGCAGCTTAGTTAGCTATGGCTACACCTTC. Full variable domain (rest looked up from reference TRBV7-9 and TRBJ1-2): DTGVSQNPRHKITKRGQNVTFRCDPISEHNRLYWYRQTLGQGPEFLTYFQNEAQLEKSRLLSDRFSAERPKGSFSTLEIQRTEQGDSAMYLCASSLVSYGYTFGSGTRLTVV.

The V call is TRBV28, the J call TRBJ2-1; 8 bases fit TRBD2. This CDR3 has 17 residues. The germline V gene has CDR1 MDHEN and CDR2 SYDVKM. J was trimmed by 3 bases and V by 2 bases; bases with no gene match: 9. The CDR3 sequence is CASSLNVLAGVYNEQFF. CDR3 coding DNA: TGTGCCAGCAGTTTAAATGTTCTAGCGGGCGTCTACAATGAGCAGTTCTTC.

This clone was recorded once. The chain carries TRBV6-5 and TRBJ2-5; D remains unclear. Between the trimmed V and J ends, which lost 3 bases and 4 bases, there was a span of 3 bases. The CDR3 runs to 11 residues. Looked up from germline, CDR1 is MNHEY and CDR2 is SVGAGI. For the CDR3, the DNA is TGTGCCAGCAGTTATCGAGAGACCCAGTACTTC. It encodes CASSYRETQYF.

DNA of the CDR3: TGTGCCAGCAGCTTGACAGGGTTGAACACTGAAGCTTTCTTT. It translates to CASSLTGLNTEAFF. The V and J genes are TRBV7-2 and TRBJ1-1; 7 nucleotides agree with TRBD1. This CDR3 has 14 amino acids. Germline V CDR1 and CDR2: SGHTA, FQGNSA. The J segment lost 0 bases and the V segment lost 3 bases, leaving 1 base of the junction unmatched.

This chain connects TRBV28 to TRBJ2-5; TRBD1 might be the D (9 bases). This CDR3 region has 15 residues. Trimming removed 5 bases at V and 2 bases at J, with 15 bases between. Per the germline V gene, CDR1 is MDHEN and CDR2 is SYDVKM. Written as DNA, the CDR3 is TGTGCCAGCAGTCGGGGGGGACAGGGTCAAGAGACCCAGTACTTC. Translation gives CASSRGGQGQETQYF.

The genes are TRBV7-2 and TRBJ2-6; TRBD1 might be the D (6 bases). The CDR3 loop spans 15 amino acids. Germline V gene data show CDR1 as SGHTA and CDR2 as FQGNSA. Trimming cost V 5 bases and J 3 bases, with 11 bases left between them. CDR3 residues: CASSLQGGGANVLTF. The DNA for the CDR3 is TGTGCCAGCAGCCTACAGGGTGGTGGGGCCAACGTCCTGACTTTC.

CDR3: CASSRQGLNTEAFF. The CDR3 DNA sequence: TGTGCCAGTAGTAGACAGGGACTGAACACTGAAGCTTTCTTT. The rearrangement joins TRBV19 to TRBJ1-1, with TRBD1 matching 7 bases. CDR1 is LNHDA and CDR2 is SQIVND in the germline V gene (reference sequence). V shed 4 bases and J 0 bases; nucleotides not matched to a gene: 2. CDR3 size: 14 residues. Supplemented by reference TRBV19 and TRBJ1-1, the full variable domain reads DGGITQSPKYLFRKEGQNVTLSCEQNLNHDAMYWYRQDPGQGLRLIYYSQIVNDFQKGDIAEGYSVSREKKESFPLTVTSAQKNPTAFYLCASSRQGLNTEAFFGQGTRLTVV.

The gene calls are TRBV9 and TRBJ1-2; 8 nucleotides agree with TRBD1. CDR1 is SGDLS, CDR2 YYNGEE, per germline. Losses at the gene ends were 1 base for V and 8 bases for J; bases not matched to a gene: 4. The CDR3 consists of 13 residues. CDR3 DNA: TGTGCCAGCAGCGTAACAGGGGGAGGAGGCTACACCTTC. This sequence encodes CASSVTGGGGYTF.

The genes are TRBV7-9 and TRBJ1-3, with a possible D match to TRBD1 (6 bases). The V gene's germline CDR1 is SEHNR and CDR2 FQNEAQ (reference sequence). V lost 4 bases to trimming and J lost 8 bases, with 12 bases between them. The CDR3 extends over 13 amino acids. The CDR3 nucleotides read TGTGCCAGCAGCTACAGGGTGGCGGACACCATATATTTT. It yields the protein CASSYRVADTIYF.

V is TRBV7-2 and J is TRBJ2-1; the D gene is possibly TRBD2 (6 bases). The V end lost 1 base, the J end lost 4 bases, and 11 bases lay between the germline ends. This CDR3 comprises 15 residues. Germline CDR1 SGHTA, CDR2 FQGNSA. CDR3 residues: CASSLGGVVYNEQFF. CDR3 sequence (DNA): TGTGCCAGCAGCTTAGGCGGGGTCGTTTACAATGAGCAGTTCTTC.

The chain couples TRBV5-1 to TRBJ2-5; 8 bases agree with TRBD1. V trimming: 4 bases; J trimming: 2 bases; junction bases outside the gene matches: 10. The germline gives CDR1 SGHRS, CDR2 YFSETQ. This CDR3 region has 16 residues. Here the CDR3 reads CASSPTGTGFQETQYF. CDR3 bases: TGCGCCAGCAGCCCAACCGGGACAGGATTTCAAGAGACCCAGTACTTC.

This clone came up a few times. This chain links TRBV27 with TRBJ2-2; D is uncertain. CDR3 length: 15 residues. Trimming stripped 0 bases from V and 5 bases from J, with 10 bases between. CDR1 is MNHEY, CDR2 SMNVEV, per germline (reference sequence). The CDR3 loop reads CASSLSLRHTGELFF. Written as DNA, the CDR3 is TGTGCCAGCAGTTTATCCCTTCGACATACCGGGGAGCTGTTTTTT.

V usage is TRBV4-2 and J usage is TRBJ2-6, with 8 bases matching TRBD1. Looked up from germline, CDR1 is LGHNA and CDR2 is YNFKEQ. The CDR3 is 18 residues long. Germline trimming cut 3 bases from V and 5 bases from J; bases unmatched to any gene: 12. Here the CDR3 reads CASSQTGTGVGWANVLTF. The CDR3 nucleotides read TGTGCCAGCAGCCAGACCGGGACAGGTGTTGGATGGGCCAACGTCCTGACTTTC.

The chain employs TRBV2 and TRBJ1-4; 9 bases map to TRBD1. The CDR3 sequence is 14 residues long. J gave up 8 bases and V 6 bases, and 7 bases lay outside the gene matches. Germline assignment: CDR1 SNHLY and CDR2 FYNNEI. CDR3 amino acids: CASRTGTGWEKLFF. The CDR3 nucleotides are TGTGCCAGCAGGACCGGGACAGGGTGGGAAAAACTGTTTTTT.

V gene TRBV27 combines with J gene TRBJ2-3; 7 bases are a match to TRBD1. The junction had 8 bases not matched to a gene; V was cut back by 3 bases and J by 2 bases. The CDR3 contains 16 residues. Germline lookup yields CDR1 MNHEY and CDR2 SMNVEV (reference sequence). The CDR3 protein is CASSFLPGQITDTQYF. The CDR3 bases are TGTGCCAGCAGTTTCTTACCGGGACAGATCACAGATACGCAGTATTTT.